Below, 13 T cell receptor beta chains from the same sample are listed, as sequenced in a study of PD-L1 blockade in urothelial cancer. Profiling relied on immunoSEQ multiplex PCR, and the TCRdb table lists in-frame clones only, not all of them. The sample consists of tens of thousands of clones, around 84% of them appearing once. The sample here was PBMCs, taken around atezolizumab (anti-PD-L1) treatment. The receptors shown here come from a man between 60 and 75 years old with urothelial cancer.

CDR3 loop: CASSRTGLNTEAFF. The CDR3 DNA follows: TGTGCCAGCAGCAGGACAGGGCTGAACACTGAAGCTTTCTTT. The chain recombines TRBV7-6 with TRBJ1-1, with TRBD1 matching over 8 bases. Germline loops: CDR1 SGHVS, CDR2 FNYEAQ. Losses at the gene ends were 5 bases for V and 0 bases for J; bases not matched to a gene: 2. The CDR3 extends over 14 amino acids.

The V call is TRBV29-1, the J call TRBJ1-1; tentatively, D is TRBD1 (5 bases). Per germline, CDR1 SQVTM and CDR2 ANQGSEA. The CDR3 is made up of 14 amino acids. Trimming shortened V by 7 bases and J by 1 base, and 16 bases separated the two germline ends. The CDR3 here is CSASSGATNTEAFF. The CDR3 region has the DNA TGCAGCGCCTCGTCTGGGGCGACGAACACTGAAGCTTTCTTT. Together with reference TRBV29-1 and TRBJ1-1, the CDR3 gives the full variable domain: SAVISQKPSRDICQRGTSLTIQCQVDSQVTMMFWYRQQPGQSLTLIATANQGSEATYESGFVIDKFPISRPNLTFSTLTVSNMSPEDSSIYLCSASSGATNTEAFFGQGTRLTVV.

J is TRBJ2-7 and V is TRBV28, with TRBD2 as a possible D gene (6 bases). The CDR3 consists of 16 residues. The V end was cut by 6 bases, the J end by 2 bases, with 20 bases between. Germline V CDR1 and CDR2: MDHEN, SYDVKM. CDR3 nucleotide sequence: TGTGCCAGCAGCAAAAGGGACTCTTTCTGGCCCTACGAGCAGTACTTC. Protein sequence: CASSKRDSFWPYEQYF.

This chain joins TRBV29-1 and TRBJ1-5; 8 bases align to TRBD1. Germline V CDR1 and CDR2: SQVTM, ANQGSEA. Unmatched junction bases numbered 10, after V lost 7 bases and J lost 8 bases. The CDR3 is 13 residues long. The CDR3 loop is CSASGGRREPQHF. CDR3 coding DNA: TGCAGCGCTTCAGGGGGCAGAAGGGAGCCCCAGCATTTT.

CDR3 loop: CSVGGRGTDEAFF. Written as DNA, the CDR3 is TGCAGCGTTGGGGGCAGGGGGACAGACGAAGCTTTCTTT. The V gene is TRBV29-1, the J gene TRBJ1-1, with 7 bases fitting TRBD1. V was pared by 4 bases and J by 8 bases, with 10 bases of the junction left unmatched. Germline V gene lookup returns CDR1 SQVTM and CDR2 ANQGSEA. CDR3 length: 13 amino acids.

V usage is TRBV4-2 and J usage is TRBJ2-1, with TRBD2 matching 11 bases. This CDR3 is built from 17 residues. Per germline, CDR1 LGHNA and CDR2 YNFKEQ. V was pared by 0 bases and J by 3 bases, with 4 bases of the junction left unmatched. The CDR3 bases are TGTGCCAGCAGCCAAGAAGTGACTAGCGGGATCTACAATGAGCAGTTCTTC. Protein sequence: CASSQEVTSGIYNEQFF.

V gene TRBV4-2 combines with J gene TRBJ1-2, with D possibly matching TRBD1 (5 bases). The CDR3 runs to 17 residues. Per the germline V gene, CDR1 is LGHNA and CDR2 is YNFKEQ. Trimming pared 0 bases from V and 8 bases from J, leaving 22 bases between. DNA of the CDR3: TGTGCCAGCAGCCAAGACCCGGGGACCGGGAGGAGCAGCGGCTACACCTTC. Protein: CASSQDPGTGRSSGYTF.

This clone was counted ten times or more. The chain is built from TRBV14 and TRBJ2-3; perhaps TRBD2 as D (7 bases). Per germline, CDR1 SGHDN and CDR2 FVKESK. V lost 2 bases and J 4 bases, leaving 16 bases between the germline ends. This CDR3 spans 16 amino acids. The DNA for the CDR3 is TGTGCCAGCAGCCAATTAGGTGGGGGGGGCCCAGATACGCAGTATTTT. This codes for CASSQLGGGGPDTQYF.

The rearrangement links TRBV30 to TRBJ2-5; D remains unclear. The CDR3 has 12 residues. The V and J ends lost 8 bases and 2 bases respectively, with 12 bases between them. Germline V lookup: CDR1 GTSNPN, CDR2 SVGIG (reference sequence). CDR3 sequence: CALPRVQETQYF. CDR3 in DNA: TGTGCCCTCCCACGGGTACAAGAGACCCAGTACTTC.

This clone was seen once. This chain connects TRBV5-6 to TRBJ2-1, with D tentatively TRBD2 (5 bases). V lost 8 bases, J lost 7 bases, and 16 bases lay in between. The CDR3 extends over 13 amino acids. From germline, CDR1 is SGHDT and CDR2 YYEEEE. The CDR3 sequence is CASSTSGKNEQFF. The CDR3 DNA reads as TGTGCCAGTTCAACATCCGGGAAGAATGAGCAGTTCTTC.

This chain connects TRBV7-3 to TRBJ2-1, with D maybe TRBD2 (5 bases). There are 15 residues in the CDR3. V was clipped by 4 bases and J by 4 bases, with 14 bases between them. Germline CDR1 is SGHTA and CDR2 is FQGTGA. CDR3 amino acids: CASSSTIGLYNEQFF. The CDR3 coding sequence is TGTGCCAGCAGCTCGACGATTGGACTGTACAATGAGCAGTTCTTC.

The genes are TRBV2 and TRBJ2-2; 9 bases agree with TRBD1. This CDR3 spans 15 amino acids. V was clipped by 5 bases and J by 5 bases; unmatched bases: 6. Germline CDR1 SNHLY, CDR2 FYNNEI. The DNA for the CDR3 is TGTGCCAGCAGTAGGGACAGGGCTGAAACCGGGGAGCTGTTTTTT. This gives the protein CASSRDRAETGELFF.

The V call is TRBV14, the J call TRBJ1-6; 9 nucleotides line up with TRBD1. With 4 bases clipped from V and 8 bases from J, the junction kept 3 bases outside the gene matches. The CDR3 runs 14 residues. Germline loops: CDR1 SGHDN, CDR2 FVKESK. The CDR3 reads CASSLRTGDSPLHF. The CDR3 bases are TGTGCCAGCAGCCTACGGACAGGGGATTCACCCCTCCACTTT.